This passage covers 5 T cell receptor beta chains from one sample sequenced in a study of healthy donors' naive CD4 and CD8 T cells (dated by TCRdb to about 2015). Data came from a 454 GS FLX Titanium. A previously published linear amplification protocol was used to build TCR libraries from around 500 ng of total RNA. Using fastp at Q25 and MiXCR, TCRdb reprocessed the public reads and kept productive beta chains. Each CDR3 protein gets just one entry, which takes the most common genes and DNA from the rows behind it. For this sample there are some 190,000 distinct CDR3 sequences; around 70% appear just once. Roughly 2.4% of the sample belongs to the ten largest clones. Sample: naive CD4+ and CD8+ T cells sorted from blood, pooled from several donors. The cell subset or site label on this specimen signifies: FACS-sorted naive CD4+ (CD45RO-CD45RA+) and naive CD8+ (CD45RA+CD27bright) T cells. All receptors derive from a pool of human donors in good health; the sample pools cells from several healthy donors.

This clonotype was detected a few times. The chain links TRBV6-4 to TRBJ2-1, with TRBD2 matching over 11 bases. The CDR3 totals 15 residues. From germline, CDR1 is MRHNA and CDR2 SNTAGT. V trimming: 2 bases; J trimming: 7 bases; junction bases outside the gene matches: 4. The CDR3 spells CASSDGLAGGNEQFF. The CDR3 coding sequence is TGTGCCAGCAGTGACGGGCTAGCGGGGGGTAATGAGCAGTTCTTC.

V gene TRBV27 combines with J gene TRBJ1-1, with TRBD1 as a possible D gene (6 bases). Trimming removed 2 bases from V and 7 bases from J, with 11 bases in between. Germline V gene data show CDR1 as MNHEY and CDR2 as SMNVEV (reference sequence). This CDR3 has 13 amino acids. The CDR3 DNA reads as TGTGCCAGCAGTTTAAACAGGGCTAATGAAGCTTTCTTT. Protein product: CASSLNRANEAFF.

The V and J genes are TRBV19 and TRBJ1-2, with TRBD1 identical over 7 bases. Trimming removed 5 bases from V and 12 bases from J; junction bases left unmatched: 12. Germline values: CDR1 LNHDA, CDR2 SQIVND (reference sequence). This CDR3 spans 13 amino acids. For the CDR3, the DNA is TGTGCCAGTAGTGTATCACAGGGGAAGGTCCACACCTTC. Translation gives CASSVSQGKVHTF.

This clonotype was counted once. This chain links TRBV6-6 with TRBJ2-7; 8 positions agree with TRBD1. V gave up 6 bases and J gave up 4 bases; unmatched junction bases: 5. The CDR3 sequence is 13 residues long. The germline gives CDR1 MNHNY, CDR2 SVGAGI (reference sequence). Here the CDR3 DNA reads TGTGCCAGCAGCTCCAGGGGGCTGTACGAGCAGTACGTC. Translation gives CASSSRGLYEQYV.

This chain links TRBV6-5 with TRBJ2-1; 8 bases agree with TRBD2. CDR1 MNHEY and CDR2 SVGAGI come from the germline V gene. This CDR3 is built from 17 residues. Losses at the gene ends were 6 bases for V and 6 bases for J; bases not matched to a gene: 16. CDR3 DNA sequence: TGTGCCAGCAGCCTAATCGGGGTTAGCGGGATTGCCAATGAGCAGTTCTTC. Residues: CASSLIGVSGIANEQFF.